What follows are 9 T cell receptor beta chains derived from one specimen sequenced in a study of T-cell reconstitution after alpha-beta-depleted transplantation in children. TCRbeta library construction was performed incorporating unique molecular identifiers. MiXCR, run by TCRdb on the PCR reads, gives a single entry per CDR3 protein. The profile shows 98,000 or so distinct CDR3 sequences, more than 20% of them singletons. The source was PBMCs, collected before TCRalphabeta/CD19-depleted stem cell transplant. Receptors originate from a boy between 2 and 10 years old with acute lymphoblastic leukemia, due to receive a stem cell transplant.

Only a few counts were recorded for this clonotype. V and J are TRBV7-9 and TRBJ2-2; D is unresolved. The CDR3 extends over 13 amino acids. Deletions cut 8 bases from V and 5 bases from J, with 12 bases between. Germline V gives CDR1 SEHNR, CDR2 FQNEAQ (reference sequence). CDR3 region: CASGNLGTGELFF. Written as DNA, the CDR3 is TGTGCCAGCGGCAACCTGGGGACCGGGGAGCTGTTTTTT.

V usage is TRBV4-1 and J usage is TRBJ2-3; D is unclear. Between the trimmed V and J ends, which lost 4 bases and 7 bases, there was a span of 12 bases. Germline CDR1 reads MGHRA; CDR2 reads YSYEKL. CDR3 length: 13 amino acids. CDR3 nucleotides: TGCGCCAGCAGCCCGAACATAGCCCATACGCAGTATTTT. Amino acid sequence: CASSPNIAHTQYF.

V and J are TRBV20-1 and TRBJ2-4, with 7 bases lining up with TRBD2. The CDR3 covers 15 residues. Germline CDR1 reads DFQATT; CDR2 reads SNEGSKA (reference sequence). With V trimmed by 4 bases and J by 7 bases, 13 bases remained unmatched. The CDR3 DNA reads TGCAGTGCTAACCCGACTAGCCCCTCACCCAACATTCAGTACTTC. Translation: CSANPTSPSPNIQYF.

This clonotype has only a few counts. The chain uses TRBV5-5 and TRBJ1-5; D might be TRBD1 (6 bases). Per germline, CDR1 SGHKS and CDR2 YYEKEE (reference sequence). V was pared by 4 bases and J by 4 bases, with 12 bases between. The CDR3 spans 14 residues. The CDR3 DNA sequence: TGTGCCAGCAGCCTGACGGGGACAAATCAGCCCCAGCATTTT. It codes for CASSLTGTNQPQHF.

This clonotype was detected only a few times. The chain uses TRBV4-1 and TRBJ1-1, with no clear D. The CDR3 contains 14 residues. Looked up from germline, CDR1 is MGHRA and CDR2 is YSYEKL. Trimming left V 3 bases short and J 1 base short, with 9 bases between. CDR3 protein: CASSQNTRNTEAFF. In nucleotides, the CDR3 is TGCGCCAGCAGCCAGAATACGAGGAACACTGAAGCTTTCTTT.

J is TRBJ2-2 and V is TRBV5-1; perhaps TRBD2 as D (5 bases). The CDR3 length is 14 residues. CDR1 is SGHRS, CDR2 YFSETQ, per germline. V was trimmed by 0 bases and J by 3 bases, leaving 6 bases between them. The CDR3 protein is CASSLDGDTGELFF. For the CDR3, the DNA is TGCGCCAGCAGCTTGGACGGGGACACCGGGGAGCTGTTTTTT. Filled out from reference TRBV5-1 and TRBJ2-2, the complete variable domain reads KAGVTQTPRYLIKTRGQQVTLSCSPISGHRSVSWYQQTPGQGLQFLFEYFSETQRNKGNFPGRFSGRQFSNSRSEMNVSTLELGDSALYLCASSLDGDTGELFFGEGSRLTVL.

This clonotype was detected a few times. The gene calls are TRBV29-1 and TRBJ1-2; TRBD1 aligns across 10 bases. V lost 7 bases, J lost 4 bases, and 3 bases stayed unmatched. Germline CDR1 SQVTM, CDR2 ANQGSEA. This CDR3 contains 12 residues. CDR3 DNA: TGCAGCGCCCGGGACAGGGGCTATGGCTACACCTTC. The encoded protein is CSARDRGYGYTF. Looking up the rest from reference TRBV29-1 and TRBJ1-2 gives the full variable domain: SAVISQKPSRDICQRGTSLTIQCQVDSQVTMMFWYRQQPGQSLTLIATANQGSEATYESGFVIDKFPISRPNLTFSTLTVSNMSPEDSSIYLCSARDRGYGYTFGSGTRLTVV.

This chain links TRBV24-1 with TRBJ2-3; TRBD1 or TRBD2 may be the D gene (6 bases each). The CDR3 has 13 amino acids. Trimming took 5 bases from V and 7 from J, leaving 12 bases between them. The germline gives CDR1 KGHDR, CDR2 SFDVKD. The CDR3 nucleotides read TGTGCCACCAGTGGCGGAGGGGGAAATACGCAGTATTTT. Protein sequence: CATSGGGGNTQYF.

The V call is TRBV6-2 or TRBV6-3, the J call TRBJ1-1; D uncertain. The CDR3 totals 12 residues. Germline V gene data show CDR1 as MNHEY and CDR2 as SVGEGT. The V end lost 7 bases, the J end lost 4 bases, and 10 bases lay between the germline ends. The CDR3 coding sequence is TGTGCCAGCAATGAGGTACCCACTGAAGCTTTCTTT. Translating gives CASNEVPTEAFF.